Here is one T cell receptor (beta chain) with its context. The antigen remains undetermined. The sample belongs to a study of prognosis after radiotherapy for stage I lung cancer. Study overall: Distant metastases developed in four patients after radiotherapy (median roughly seven months); over 14 showed no significant progression.

Notes on the study in general: Usage of TRBV and TRBJ genes reportedly differed between metastatic and non-metastatic patients. Patients who developed distant metastases had lower Shannon entropy after stereotactic body radiation therapy.

Multiplex PCR in two rounds served to amplify TCR beta CDR3 from genomic DNA. With primers specific to each TRBV and TRBJ gene, the first-round PCR was performed. TCRdb re-called the multiplex PCR reads with MiXCR, one entry per CDR3 protein. The sample includes around 20,000 distinct CDR3 sequences, about 60% of them seen just once. The CDR3 runs 15 residues. Germline CDR1 reads GTSNPN; CDR2 reads SVGIG (reference sequence). V was pared by 0 bases and J by 0 bases, with 9 bases between. The clonotype originates from a donor over 45 with non-small cell lung cancer. The material sequenced was PBMCs, taken before or after stereotactic body radiation therapy (not recorded which). The gene calls are TRBV30 and TRBJ1-3; D is unresolved. In DNA form, the CDR3 reads TGTGCCTGGAGTGTTGGCAGGAGCTCTGGAAACACCATATATTTT. It yields the protein CAWSVGRSSGNTIYF.